This record looks at one TCR beta chain sequence and its context. Its target is unknown. This sample is part of a study of cytomegalovirus exposure and HLA in healthy donors. Study at large: Early released data had around 88 million unique TCRs, all coming from HLA-typed donors. Overall study findings and caveats: No immune exposure information besides CMV serostatus was available. At a 0.05 false discovery rate, a later analysis found roughly 17,000 TCR beta sequences to be associated with HLA alleles.

Vbeta (60) and Jbeta (13) primers were used in the PCR. Data came from immunoSEQ multiplex PCR; TCRdb stores just in-frame clones and leaves some out. The sample has roughly 100,000 clones, approximately 71% seen once; the top ten hold about 2.5%. The sequenced material came from PBMCs. The clonotype was recovered from a man aged 35 to 55 in good health and CMV-seronegative.

As DNA, the CDR3 is TGTGCCAGCAGTAGAACCGGGACAGGGCCGTACTTC. Its translation: CASSRTGTGPYF. The chain combines TRBV2 with TRBJ2-5; 9 nucleotides match TRBD1. Germline V gene data show CDR1 as SNHLY and CDR2 as FYNNEI. The CDR3 extends over 12 amino acids. V lost 5 bases to trimming and J lost 13 bases; unmatched junction nucleotides: 8.